Reported below is one T cell receptor (beta chain). Its target is unknown. This entry belongs to a study of cytomegalovirus exposure and HLA in healthy donors. In the study overall: The study placed approximately 81% of its roughly 430 genotyped donors in the Caucasian-associated ancestry cluster. Study conclusions and caveats: Several top significant clusters appeared, in a later analysis, to be linked to common viral pathogens.

The PCR made use of 60 Vbeta and 13 Jbeta primers. Sequencing used immunoSEQ multiplex PCR; TCRdb keeps in-frame clones, though not all of them. The sample lists some 140,000 clones; about four fifths were seen once. Germline lookup yields CDR1 GTSNPN and CDR2 SVGIG (reference sequence). CDR3 size: 13 residues. The ends lost 1 base at V and 7 bases at J; junction bases unmatched: 6. This chain uses TRBV30 with TRBJ1-1; TRBD1 aligns across 7 bases. Sequencing was carried out using PBMCs. This TCR derives from a female donor in good health and CMV-seronegative. CDR3 nucleotides: TGTGCCTGGAGTGACGGGACAGTAGGTGAAGCTTTCTTT. Translated, it gives CAWSDGTVGEAFF.